These T cell receptor beta chains were read from a single sample in a study of identical twins. A single record per CDR3 protein comes from TCRdb applying MiXCR to the 5' RACE reads. The table lists about 1.7 million distinct CDR3 sequences, around a third of them singletons. Sequenced sample: cord blood. All receptors derive from a newborn girl in good health. Both conserved end residues are part of each CDR3. The D gene is left open where the match is weak. Not all rows give a size; the values are once, few, many and, for expanded clones, a class.

v_gene	j_gene	d_gene	abundance	len	CDR3nt	CDR3aa
TRBV5-1	TRBJ2-1	TRBD2	-	15	TGCGCCAGCAGCTTGGACGGGGGGTTTTACAATGAGCAGTTCTTC	CASSLDGGFYNEQFF
TRBV15	TRBJ1-4	-	-	15	TGTGCCACCAGCAGAGTAGGTTCAGAAAGCGAAAAACTGTTTTTT	CATSRVGSESEKLFF
TRBV12-3/TRBV12-4	TRBJ2-7	-	-	14	TGTGCCAGCCGAGGGCCCAGCTCCTACAATGAGCAGTACTTC	CASRGPSSYNEQYF
TRBV19	TRBJ2-3	TRBD2	-	19	TGTGCCAGTAGTCCGCCTCCCGGACTAGCGGGGGCTAACACAGATACGCAGTATTTT	CASSPPPGLAGANTDTQYF
TRBV3-1	TRBJ2-4	TRBD1	few	14	TGTGCCAGCAGCGCCGGACAGGGAGTAAACATTCAGTACTTC	CASSAGQGVNIQYF
TRBV20-1	TRBJ2-3	-	few	13	TGCAGTGCCGTAGGGCAGGGTCCAGATACGCAGTATTTT	CSAVGQGPDTQYF
TRBV5-1	TRBJ2-1	TRBD2	few	17	TGCGCCAGCAGCTTGGCGTCGCGGGAGGGCTTATACAATGAGCAGTTCTTC	CASSLASREGLYNEQFF
TRBV5-1	TRBJ2-7	-	-	15	TGCGCCAGCAGAATATTGTACGGGAGCTCCTACGAGCAGTACTTC	CASRILYGSSYEQYF
TRBV29-1	TRBJ2-7	TRBD1	few	13	TGCAGCGTTGGGGACAGGCGAACCTACGAGCAGTACTTC	CSVGDRRTYEQYF
TRBV6-5	TRBJ2-3	-	few	18	TGTGCCAGCAGTTACTCGTGGTTCCGAAGGGACGGCACAGATACGCAGTATTTT	CASSYSWFRRDGTDTQYF
TRBV9	TRBJ2-7	-	-	14	TGTGCCAGCAGCGTGAGCTCTATTGCCTACGAGCAGTACTTC	CASSVSSIAYEQYF
TRBV20-1	TRBJ2-1	-	-	15	TGCAGCCCCAGCATGCCAGGGGCGTTGATGAATGAGCAGTTCTTC	CSPSMPGALMNEQFF
TRBV20-1	TRBJ1-2	TRBD1	few	12	TGCAGTGCTGGGACAGATTTCTATGGCTACACCTTC	CSAGTDFYGYTF
TRBV20-1	TRBJ1-4	TRBD1	few	13	TGCAGCTCCAGAGGACAGGGGTTTGAAAAACTGTTTTTT	CSSRGQGFEKLFF
TRBV4-1	TRBJ2-6	-	-	22	TGCGCCAGCAGCCAAGATTGGTTTAGCGGGACAGGGCCCTCCACCGGGACCAACGTCCTGACTTTC	CASSQDWFSGTGPSTGTNVLTF
TRBV7-2	TRBJ1-5	-	-	13	TGTGCCAGCAGCTTGAGGATTAATCAGCCCCAGCATTTT	CASSLRINQPQHF
TRBV7-2	TRBJ2-7	-	-	16	TGTGCCAGCAGCTTAGTCCCGGGGGGCGCCTACAATGAGCAGTACTTC	CASSLVPGGAYNEQYF
TRBV6-5	TRBJ1-5	TRBD1	few	16	TGTGCCAGCAGCCGGACGGACAGGGGAAAGAATCAGCCCCAGCATTTT	CASSRTDRGKNQPQHF
TRBV6-6	TRBJ1-1	TRBD1	few	15	TGTGCCAGCAGGCCGACGACAGGGCTGAACACTGAAGCTTTCTTT	CASRPTTGLNTEAFF
TRBV24-1	TRBJ2-3	TRBD1	-	16	TGTGCCACCAGTGACCAAGGACAGGGGGCCACAGATACGCAGTATTTT	CATSDQGQGATDTQYF
TRBV12-3/TRBV12-4	TRBJ2-3	-	few	16	TGTGCCAGCAGTTTCCGTGGGGGAAAGGGCACAGATACGCAGTATTTT	CASSFRGGKGTDTQYF
TRBV6-6	TRBJ2-1	-	-	13	TGTGCCAGCAGTTATGGGCTAGCCTATGAGCAGTTCTTC	CASSYGLAYEQFF
TRBV6-6	TRBJ1-2	-	-	15	TGTGCCAGCAGTTACTCGAAGGGGGGTAACTATGGCTACACCTTC	CASSYSKGGNYGYTF
TRBV6-1	TRBJ2-1	-	-	17	TGTGCCAGCACGATGAAGAAAGGGGAAGGCTCCTACAATGAGCAGTTCTTC	CASTMKKGEGSYNEQFF
TRBV7-2	TRBJ2-7	-	-	15	TGTGCCAGCAGCTTAGAAGGCCCAGGCTCCTACGAGCAGTACTTC	CASSLEGPGSYEQYF
TRBV29-1	TRBJ2-3	TRBD1	many	17	TGCAGCGTTGGGGGATCAGTCACAGGACAGGGGACAGATACGCAGTATTTT	CSVGGSVTGQGTDTQYF
TRBV20-1	TRBJ2-7	-	few	15	TGCAGTGCTAGAGATCTCGCCAGGGTCTCCTACGAGCAGTACTTC	CSARDLARVSYEQYF
TRBV27	TRBJ1-2	TRBD1	-	14	TGTGCCAGCAGTTTTAACAGGGGGCATAGAGGCTACACCTTC	CASSFNRGHRGYTF
TRBV29-1	TRBJ1-6	-	few	14	TGCAGCGTTAAATTCGGGCAGAGGGATTCACCCCTCCACTTT	CSVKFGQRDSPLHF
TRBV10-3	TRBJ1-2	-	few	15	TGTGCCATCAGTGGGGGACCCCCAAGTAACTATGGCTACACCTTC	CAISGGPPSNYGYTF
TRBV28	TRBJ1-5	-	-	16	TGTGCCAGCAGTTTTTACCCCAGGCATAGCAATCAGCCCCAGCATTTT	CASSFYPRHSNQPQHF
TRBV11-2	TRBJ2-2	-	-	16	TGTGCCAGCAGCTTAGCGGGACAACCGAACACCGGGGAGCTGTTTTTT	CASSLAGQPNTGELFF
TRBV2	TRBJ2-1	TRBD2	-	14	TGTGCCAGCACGGCTAGCGGGATCCTTCAGGAGCAGTTCTTC	CASTASGILQEQFF
TRBV21-1	TRBJ2-3	-	few	17	TGTGCCAGCAGCGACCCGACTAGCGGGGGAACCACAGATACGCAGTATTTT	CASSDPTSGGTTDTQYF
TRBV29-1	TRBJ2-1	-	-	13	TGCAGCGTTGTCTCGTCGGGATCGGGTGAGCAGTTCTTC	CSVVSSGSGEQFF
TRBV12-3/TRBV12-4	TRBJ2-1	-	few	15	TGTGCCAGCCTTAAACGGGTGAATTCCTACAATGAGCAGTTCTTC	CASLKRVNSYNEQFF
TRBV7-2	TRBJ2-5	-	-	14	TGTGCCAGCAGCTTTGGACCCGCCCAAGAGACCCAGTACTTC	CASSFGPAQETQYF
TRBV28	TRBJ2-4	-	-	16	TGTGCCAGCAGTCTATTTGGGTACAGGGACCGGGACATTCAGTACTTC	CASSLFGYRDRDIQYF
TRBV10-3	TRBJ1-5	-	-	12	TGTGCCACAGGGGCCCGTGAGCAGCCCCAGCATTTT	CATGAREQPQHF
TRBV19	TRBJ1-5	-	-	12	TGTGCCAGTAGTGGGGGGACCCAGCCCCAGCATTTT	CASSGGTQPQHF
TRBV20-1	TRBJ1-2	-	few	13	TGCAGTGCTCCTGTCCCGGTTTACGGTGGCTACACCTTC	CSAPVPVYGGYTF
TRBV5-1	TRBJ2-3	-	few	15	TGCGCCAGCAGCTTACAGGAAAGGGAGGCAGATACGCAGTATTTT	CASSLQEREADTQYF
TRBV5-6	TRBJ2-7	-	-	14	TGTGCCAGCAGCTTAGGAGACTCCCCTACCGAGCAGTACTTC	CASSLGDSPTEQYF
TRBV5-1	TRBJ1-4	-	-	15	TGCGCCAGCAGCTTGGCCAGACAGACCGGGGAAAAACTGTTTTTT	CASSLARQTGEKLFF
TRBV3-1	TRBJ2-2	-	-	15	TGTGCCAGCAGCCAAGACATCAGATCGGTAGGGGAGCTGTTTTTT	CASSQDIRSVGELFF
TRBV29-1	TRBJ1-2	TRBD1	few	13	TGCAGCGTCCGGACAGGCGACCTCTATGGCTACACCTTC	CSVRTGDLYGYTF
TRBV7-6	TRBJ1-5	TRBD1	-	17	TGTGCCAGCAGCTTAGTCCGACAGGGAAATGGCAATCAGCCCCAGCATTTT	CASSLVRQGNGNQPQHF
TRBV29-1	TRBJ2-1	TRBD2	few	17	TGCAGCGTCCTTGGTGGACTAGCGGGAGGGGGCTACAATGAGCAGTTCTTC	CSVLGGLAGGGYNEQFF
TRBV28	TRBJ2-7	TRBD1	-	14	TGTGCCAGCGCCAGACAGGGGGCGATTTACGAGCAGTACTTC	CASARQGAIYEQYF
TRBV5-5	TRBJ1-2	-	few	15	TGTGCCAGCAGCCCAATTACCGGGACACCCTATGGCTACACCTTC	CASSPITGTPYGYTF
TRBV15	TRBJ2-4	-	few	17	TGTGCCACCAGCAATAGGGGAAGGGGGGAAGCCAAAAACATTCAGTACTTC	CATSNRGRGEAKNIQYF
TRBV7-2	TRBJ2-5	-	few	14	TGTGCCAGCAGCTTAAGTCTAGCCATAGAGACCCAGTACTTC	CASSLSLAIETQYF